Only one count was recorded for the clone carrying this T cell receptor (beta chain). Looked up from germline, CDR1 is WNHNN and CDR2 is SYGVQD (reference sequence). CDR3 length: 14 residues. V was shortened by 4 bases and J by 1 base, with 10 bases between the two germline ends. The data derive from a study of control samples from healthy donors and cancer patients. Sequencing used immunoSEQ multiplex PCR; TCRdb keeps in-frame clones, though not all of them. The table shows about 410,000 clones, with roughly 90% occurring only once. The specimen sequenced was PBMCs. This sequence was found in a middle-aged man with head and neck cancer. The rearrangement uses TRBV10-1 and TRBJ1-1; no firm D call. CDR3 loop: CASSGIGPNTEAFF. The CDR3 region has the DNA TGCGCCAGCAGTGGGATAGGCCCGAACACTGAAGCTTTCTTT.